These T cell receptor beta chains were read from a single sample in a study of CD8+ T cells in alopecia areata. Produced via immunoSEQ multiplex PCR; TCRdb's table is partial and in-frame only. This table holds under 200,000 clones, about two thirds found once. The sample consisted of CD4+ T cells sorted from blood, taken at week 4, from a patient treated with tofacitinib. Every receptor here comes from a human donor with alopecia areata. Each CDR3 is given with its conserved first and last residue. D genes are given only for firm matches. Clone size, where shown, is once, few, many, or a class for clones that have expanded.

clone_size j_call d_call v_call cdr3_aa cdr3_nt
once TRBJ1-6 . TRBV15 CATSRNLEWNSPLHF TGTGCCACCAGCAGAAATCTGGAGTGGAATTCACCCCTCCACTTT
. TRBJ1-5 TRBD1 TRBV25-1 CASSGGMGQGLGNQPQHF TGTGCCAGCAGTGGTGGAATGGGACAGGGCTTAGGGAATCAGCCCCAGCATTTT
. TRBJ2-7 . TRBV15 CATSRALGQLNYEQYF TGTGCCACCAGCAGAGCTCTGGGTCAACTGAACTACGAGCAGTACTTC
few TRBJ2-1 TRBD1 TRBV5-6 CASSRLRDRGDYNEQFF TGTGCCAGCAGCCGACTTCGAGACAGGGGGGACTACAATGAGCAGTTCTTC
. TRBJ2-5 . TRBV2 CASSPVETQYF TGTGCCAGCAGTCCAGTGGAGACCCAGTACTTC
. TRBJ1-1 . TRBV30 CAWSLTEAFF TGTGCCTGGTCACTAACAGAAGCTTTCTTT
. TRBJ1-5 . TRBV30 CACSTGSNQPQHF TGTGCCTGTTCCACCGGGAGCAATCAGCCCCAGCATTTT
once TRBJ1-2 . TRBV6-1 CASRIINYGYTF TGTGCCAGCAGGATCATAAACTATGGCTACACCTTC
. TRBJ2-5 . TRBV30 CAWSGEETQYF TGTGCCTGGAGTGGTGAAGAGACCCAGTACTTC
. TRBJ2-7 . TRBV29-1 CSVADSIHSSYEQYF TGCAGCGTTGCCGACAGCATCCATAGCTCCTACGAGCAGTACTTC
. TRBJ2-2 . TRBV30 CAWRQGNTGELFF TGTGCCTGGAGACAGGGGAACACCGGGGAGCTGTTTTTT
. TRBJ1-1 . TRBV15 CATSRNPPTEAFF TGTGCCACCAGCAGAAACCCCCCCACTGAAGCTTTCTTT
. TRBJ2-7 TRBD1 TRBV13 CASSRQGVGYEQYF TGTGCCAGCAGCAGGCAGGGGGTGGGCTACGAGCAGTACTTC
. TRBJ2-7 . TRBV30 CAWTATVSSYEQYF TGTGCCTGGACAGCAACTGTGAGCTCCTACGAGCAGTACTTC
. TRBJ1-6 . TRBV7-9 CASSSTLPSSPLHF TGTGCCAGCAGCTCCACCCTTCCTTCTTCACCCCTCCACTTT
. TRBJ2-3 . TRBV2 CASSEFVGPNADTQYF TGTGCCAGCAGTGAATTTGTTGGACCGAACGCAGATACGCAGTATTTT
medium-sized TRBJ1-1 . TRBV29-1 CSGAGGRNTEAFF TGCAGCGGGGCTGGTGGCAGGAACACTGAAGCTTTCTTT
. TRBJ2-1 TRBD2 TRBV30 CAWSVPAGRSNEQFF TGTGCCTGGAGTGTACCAGCGGGGAGATCCAATGAGCAGTTCTTC
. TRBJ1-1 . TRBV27 CASRREAKAFF TGTGCCAGCAGACGGGAGGCTAAAGCTTTCTTT
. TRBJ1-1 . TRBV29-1 CSVAVGLGVTEAFF TGCAGCGTTGCGGTGGGGTTAGGGGTGACTGAAGCTTTCTTT
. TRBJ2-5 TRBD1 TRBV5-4 CASSQGEMRTQYF TGTGCCAGCTCTCAGGGGGAAATGAGGACCCAGTACTTC
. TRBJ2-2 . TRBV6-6 CASWIPMNTGELFF TGTGCCAGCTGGATACCCATGAACACCGGGGAGCTGTTTTTT
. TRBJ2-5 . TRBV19 CASSVTGPQQETQYF TGTGCCAGTAGTGTCACAGGGCCGCAACAAGAGACCCAGTACTTC
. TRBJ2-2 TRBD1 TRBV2 CASSLTGFTGELFF TGTGCCAGCAGTCTGACAGGGTTTACCGGGGAGCTGTTTTTT
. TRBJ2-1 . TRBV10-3 CAITPQGTAGHNEQFF TGTGCCATCACCCCCCAAGGAACGGCGGGGCACAATGAGCAGTTCTTC
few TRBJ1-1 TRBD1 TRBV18 CASSPKEQGSEAFF TGTGCCAGCTCACCAAAGGAACAGGGGAGTGAAGCTTTCTTT
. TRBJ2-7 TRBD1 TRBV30 CACLQGSHEQYF TGTGCCTGCTTACAGGGGTCCCACGAGCAGTACTTC